The 2 T cell receptor beta chains below come from one sample, sequenced in a study of T cell repertoires in cytomegalovirus infection. TCRdb reanalysed the reads using MiXCR and keeps one entry per CDR3 protein. The data show 650,000 to 900,000 distinct CDR3 sequences, under 35% seen once. The antigens these receptors bind are not known. The specimen was cultured CD8+ T cells from PBMCs, collected from culture after CMV antigen stimulation. These receptors all stem from a human donor in good health (CMV status not recorded). Some clones in this sample may be carry-over from other donors' samples.

The chain couples TRBV7-9 to TRBJ1-1; unclear D gene. V was shortened by 1 base and J by 6 bases, with 6 bases between the two germline ends. The CDR3 is made up of 12 amino acids. Looked up from germline, CDR1 is SEHNR and CDR2 is FQNEAQ (reference sequence). CDR3 residues: CASSLEAAEAFF. As DNA, the CDR3 is TGTGCCAGCAGCTTAGAGGCGGCTGAAGCTTTCTTT.

In its sample, this clonotype was seen many times. This chain connects TRBV12-3 or TRBV12-4 to TRBJ1-5, with 7 bases aligning to TRBD1. The CDR3 contains 13 residues. After removal of 6 bases from V and 6 bases from J, the junction contained 5 bases not matched to a gene. CDR3 coding DNA: TGTGCCAGCAGACAGGGGTTGCCTCAGCCCCAGCATTTT. Translating gives CASRQGLPQPQHF.